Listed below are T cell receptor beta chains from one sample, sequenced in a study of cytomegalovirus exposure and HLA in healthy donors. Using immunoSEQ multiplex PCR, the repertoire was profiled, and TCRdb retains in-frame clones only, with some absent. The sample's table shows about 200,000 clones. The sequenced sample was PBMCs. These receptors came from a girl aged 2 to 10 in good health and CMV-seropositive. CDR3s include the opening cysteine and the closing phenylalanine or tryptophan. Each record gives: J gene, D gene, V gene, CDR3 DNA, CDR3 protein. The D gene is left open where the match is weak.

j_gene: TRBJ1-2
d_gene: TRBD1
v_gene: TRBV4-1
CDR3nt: TGCGCCAGCAGCCAAGACGTGGGGACAGGGTCATATGGCTACACCTTC
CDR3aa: CASSQDVGTGSYGYTF

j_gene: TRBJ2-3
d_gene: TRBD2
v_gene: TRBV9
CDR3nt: TGTGCCAGCAGCGGGGAGGGGGGGCTAGCGGGACCAGATACGCAGTATTTT
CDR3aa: CASSGEGGLAGPDTQYF

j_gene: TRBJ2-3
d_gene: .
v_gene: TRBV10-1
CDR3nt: TGCGCCAGCAGTGAGCGTAGTAGATCGGGCACAGATACGCAGTATTTT
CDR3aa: CASSERSRSGTDTQYF

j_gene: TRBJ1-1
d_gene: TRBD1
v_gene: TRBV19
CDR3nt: TGTGCCAGTAGTAAGCCCGGGACAGGAAGAACTGAAGCTTTCTTT
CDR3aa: CASSKPGTGRTEAFF

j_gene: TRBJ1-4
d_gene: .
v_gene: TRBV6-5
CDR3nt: TGTGCCAGCAGTTCCCGTAATGAAAAACTGTTTTTT
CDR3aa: CASSSRNEKLFF

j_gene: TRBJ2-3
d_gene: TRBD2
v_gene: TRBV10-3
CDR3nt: TGTGCCATAAGACTAGCGGGTGATACGCAGTATTTT
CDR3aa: CAIRLAGDTQYF

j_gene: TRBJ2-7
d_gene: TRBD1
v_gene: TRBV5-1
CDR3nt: TGCGCCAGCAGCTTGGCCGGGACAGGGACCTACGAGCAGTACTTC
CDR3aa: CASSLAGTGTYEQYF

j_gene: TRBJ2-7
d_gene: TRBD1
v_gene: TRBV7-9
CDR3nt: TGTGCCAGCAGCGCAGGGACAGGGGGCGAGCAGTACTTC
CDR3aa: CASSAGTGGEQYF

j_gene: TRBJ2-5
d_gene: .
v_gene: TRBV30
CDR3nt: TGTGCCCGTTCGGAGGGGTCAGAGACCCAGTACTTC
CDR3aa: CARSEGSETQYF

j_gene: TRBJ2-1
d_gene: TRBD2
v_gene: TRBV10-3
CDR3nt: TGTGCCATCAGACCGGGACTAGTATTCGGTGAGCAGTTCTTC
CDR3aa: CAIRPGLVFGEQFF

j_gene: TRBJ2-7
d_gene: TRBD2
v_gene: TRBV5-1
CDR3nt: TGCGCCAGCAGCTTCTGGGAGGGATCCTACGAGCAGTACTTC
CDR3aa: CASSFWEGSYEQYF

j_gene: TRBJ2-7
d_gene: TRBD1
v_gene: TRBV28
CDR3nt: TGTGCCAGTCACAGGGGCGGCGAGCAGTACTTC
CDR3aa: CASHRGGEQYF

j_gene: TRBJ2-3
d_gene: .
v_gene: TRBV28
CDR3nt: TGTGCCAGCAGTTTGCGTAGGGGTCGCACAGATACGCAGTATTTT
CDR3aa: CASSLRRGRTDTQYF

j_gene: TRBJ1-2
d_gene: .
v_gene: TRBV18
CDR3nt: TGTGCCAGCTCATCACTTCCGGGGGGGGACTACACCTTC
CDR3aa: CASSSLPGGDYTF

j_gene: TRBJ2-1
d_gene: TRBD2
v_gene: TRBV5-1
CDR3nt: TGCGCCAGCAGCTTGGTCCCCAACCCGACTAGCGGGGGCAATGAGCAGTTCTTC
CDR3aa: CASSLVPNPTSGGNEQFF

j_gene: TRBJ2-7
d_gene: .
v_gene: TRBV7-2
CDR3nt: TGTGCCAGCAGCTTAGTTCTAGCTGGGGAGCAGTACTTC
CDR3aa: CASSLVLAGEQYF

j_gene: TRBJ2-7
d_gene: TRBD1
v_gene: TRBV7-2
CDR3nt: TGTGCCAGCAGCCCGGACAGGGCGGACGAGCAGTACTTC
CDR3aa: CASSPDRADEQYF

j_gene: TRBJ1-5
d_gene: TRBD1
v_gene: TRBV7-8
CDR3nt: TGTGCCAGCAGTCCCGACAGGGGGCTTCGTCAGCCCCAGCATTTT
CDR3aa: CASSPDRGLRQPQHF

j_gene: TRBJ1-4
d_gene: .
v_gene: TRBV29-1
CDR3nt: TGCAGCGGGGGAGGGGCCTCCGAAAAACTGTTTTTT
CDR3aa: CSGGGASEKLFF

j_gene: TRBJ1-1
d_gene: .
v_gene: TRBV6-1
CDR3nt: TGTGCCAGCACTACCAGCCGGGTTTCTAACACTGAAGCTTTCTTT
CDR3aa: CASTTSRVSNTEAFF

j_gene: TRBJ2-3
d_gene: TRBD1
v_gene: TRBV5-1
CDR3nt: TGCGCCAGCAGCTTCGGACCGGGACAGGGGGGCACAGATACGCAGTATTTT
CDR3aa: CASSFGPGQGGTDTQYF

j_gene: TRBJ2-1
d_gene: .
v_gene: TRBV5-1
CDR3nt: TGCGCCAGCAGCTTAGGAGGTGCTTCCTACAATGAGCAGTTCTTC
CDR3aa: CASSLGGASYNEQFF

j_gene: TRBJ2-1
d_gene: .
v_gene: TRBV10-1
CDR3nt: TGCGCCAGCAGTGATGCTGTCATTTCGGATGAGCAGTTCTTC
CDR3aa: CASSDAVISDEQFF

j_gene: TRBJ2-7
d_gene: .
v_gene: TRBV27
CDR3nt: TGTGCCAGCAGGGACAACCCCTACGAGCAGTACTTC
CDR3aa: CASRDNPYEQYF

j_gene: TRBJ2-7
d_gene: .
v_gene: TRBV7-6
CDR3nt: TGTGCCAGCAGCTTGGAATACAGGGACCCCTACGAGCAGTACTTC
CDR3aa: CASSLEYRDPYEQYF

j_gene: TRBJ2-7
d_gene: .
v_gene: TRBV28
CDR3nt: TGTGCCAGCAGTTTATCGGGTGGAGTTAGGTCCTACGAGCAGTACTTC
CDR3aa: CASSLSGGVRSYEQYF